The clone carrying this T cell receptor beta chain was seen more than once but under ten times. As yet, its antigen is unknown. The sample originates from a study of beta chain features in type 1 diabetes. Findings and caveats of the study: Within the patient group, naive, central memory and Treg TCRB repertoires appeared more similar to each other than within healthy donors. Significant though moderate, a shortening of TCRB CDR3s appeared in all four CD4+ subsets of Type 1 diabetes patients.

Reverse transcription of all isolated RNA meant that expressed TCRB transcripts were sequenced. Libraries were prepared by immunoSEQ multiplex PCR; TCRdb keeps only in-frame clonotypes and omits some of them. The sample holds 680,000 or so clones, 13% seen once. Sequencing input: naive CD4+ T cells from blood. This receptor was taken from a man between 18 and 35 years old with type 1 diabetes.

The CDR3 region is CASRPPGVNQPQHF. The CDR3 coding sequence is TGTGCCAGTAGACCCCCAGGGGTCAATCAGCCCCAGCATTTT. V usage is TRBV19 and J usage is TRBJ1-5, with D tentatively TRBD1 (6 bases). The CDR3 consists of 14 residues. The V gene's germline CDR1 is LNHDA and CDR2 SQIVND (reference sequence). V lost 6 bases and J 3 bases, leaving 12 bases between the germline ends.